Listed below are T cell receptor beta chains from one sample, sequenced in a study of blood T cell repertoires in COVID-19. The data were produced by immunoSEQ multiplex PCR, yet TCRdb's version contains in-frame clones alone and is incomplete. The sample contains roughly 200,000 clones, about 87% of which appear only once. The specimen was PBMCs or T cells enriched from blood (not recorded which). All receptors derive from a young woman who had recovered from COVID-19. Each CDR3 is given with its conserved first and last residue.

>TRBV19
CASSPPGHLITTDTQYF
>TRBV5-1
CASSSAGGETQYF
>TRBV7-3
CASSLGTSGNEQFF
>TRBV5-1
CASGTGGNYEQYF
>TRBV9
CASSVRGGDDSPLHF
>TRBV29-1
CSVVVQVDYEQYF
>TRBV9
CASSVEGYEQYF
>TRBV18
CASSPPGTRSRSPLHF
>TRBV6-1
CASSEPGTPRAEQFF
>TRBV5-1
CASSVGTGGSEQYF
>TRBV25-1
CASSEYGRVGNTIYF
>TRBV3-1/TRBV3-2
CASSPPTRRETQYF
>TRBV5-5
CASSSQDRVKSDTQYF
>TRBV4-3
CASSQRNTGELFF
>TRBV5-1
CASSKGDTEAFF
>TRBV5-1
CASSLIAGGDDQPQHF
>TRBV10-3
CAISVPTGDSYEQYF
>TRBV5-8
CASTLEQGVKEAFF
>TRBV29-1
CSVVSGQSNTEAFF
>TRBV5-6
CASSSTGSNQPQHF
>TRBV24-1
CATSDFQGRAFF
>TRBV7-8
CASSLVRGLNQPQHF
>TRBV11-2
CASSWDRDDEQYF
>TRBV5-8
CASSLESASNEQYF
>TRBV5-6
CASSLDQGAFSEAFF
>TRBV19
CASSSPTGRGNTIYF
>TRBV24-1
CATSDLFTNSNQPQHF
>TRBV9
CASSGLLNEKLFF
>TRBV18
CASSQVLINEKLFF
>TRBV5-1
CASSRIGGGRTDTQYF
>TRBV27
CASSLIAGGPDTQYF
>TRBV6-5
CASSHRMGGAYEQYF
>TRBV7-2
CASVVGGGLDTQYF
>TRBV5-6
CASSLVTGDIGNTIYF
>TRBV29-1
CSVRDSVQETQYF
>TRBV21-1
CASTMTGGDSFLEQYF
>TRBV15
CATSSGAGALNQPQHF
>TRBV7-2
CASSLVGQGLSGNTIYF
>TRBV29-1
CSVDSLGLDTQYF
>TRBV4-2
CASSQESVANEKLFF
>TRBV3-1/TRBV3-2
CASSPLNTEAFF
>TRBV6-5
CASSYSGGSSYEQYF
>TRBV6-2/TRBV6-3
CASSNLYRVNTEAFF
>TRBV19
CASSMAGLTDTQYF
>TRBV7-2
CASSLAWRGGTDTQYF
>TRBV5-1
CASSLSTSGVGGELFF
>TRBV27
CASSLNQTGNTIYF
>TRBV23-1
CASSHSDREAYEQYF
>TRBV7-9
CASERTGTEQYF
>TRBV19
CASSGLGNINEQFF
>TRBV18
CASSTLAGVYQETQYF
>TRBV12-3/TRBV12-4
CATQTGGSPRYSF
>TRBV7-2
CASSEVARKGYEQYF
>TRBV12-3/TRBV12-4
CASSLTGGQPQHF
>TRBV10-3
CAIRGVNTEAFF
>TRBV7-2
CASSIVRGLVETQYF
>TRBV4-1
CASSQGQLQSSGNTIYF
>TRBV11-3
CASSRTVDSGGAGEQFF
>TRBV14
CASSQVSRGKNNEQFF